This passage covers 5 T cell receptor beta chains from one sample sequenced in a study of blood T cell repertoires in COVID-19. Profiling relied on immunoSEQ multiplex PCR, and the TCRdb table lists in-frame clones only, not all of them. The sample has 140,000 or so clones, about 86% seen once; the top ten hold under 9.5%. The sequenced sample consisted of peripheral blood. These receptors all come from a human donor in a cohort sampled during active COVID-19.

The CDR3 loop is CSASRHSQDTQYF. The CDR3 DNA sequence: TGCAGTGCTAGTAGGCACAGTCAAGATACGCAGTATTTT. The chain combines TRBV20-1 with TRBJ2-3; D gene uncertain. The V end was cut by 3 bases, the J end by 5 bases, with 12 bases between. This CDR3 contains 13 residues. The V gene's germline CDR1 is DFQATT and CDR2 SNEGSKA (reference sequence).

The CDR3 DNA sequence: TGTGCCAGCAGGGCTGGGGGGGACCAAGAGACCCAGTACTTC. Protein sequence: CASRAGGDQETQYF. This chain links TRBV5-4 with TRBJ2-5, with 7 positions matching TRBD2. CDR1 and CDR2 from the germline V gene are SGHNT and YYREEE (reference sequence). V shed 5 bases and J 0 bases; nucleotides not matched to a gene: 4. The CDR3 length is 14 residues.

This clone was seen only a few times. The chain carries TRBV7-9 and TRBJ1-5; tentatively, D is TRBD1 (6 bases). V gave up 4 bases and J gave up 5 bases, with 12 bases separating them. Germline V gives CDR1 SEHNR, CDR2 FQNEAQ (reference sequence). CDR3 size: 14 residues. The CDR3 spells CASSSPGVYQPQHF. DNA for the CDR3: TGTGCCAGCAGCTCCCCAGGGGTTTATCAGCCCCAGCATTTT.

The chain combines TRBV6-4 with TRBJ2-3, with TRBD1 identical over 7 bases. Per the germline V gene, CDR1 is MRHNA and CDR2 is SNTAGT. The CDR3 is made up of 13 amino acids. V gave up 0 bases and J gave up 11 bases; unmatched junction bases: 5. This chain's CDR3 is CASSDSWDSRQYF. CDR3 DNA sequence: TGTGCCAGCAGTGACTCTTGGGACAGTAGGCAGTATTTT.

The chain recombines TRBV13 with TRBJ2-3; D possibly corresponds to TRBD1 (5 bases). Trimming removed 7 bases from V and 1 base from J, with 30 bases in between. CDR1 is PRHDT and CDR2 is FYEKMQ in the germline V gene (reference sequence). This CDR3 contains 20 residues. CDR3 sequence reads: CASTQGSGWSLGRGTDTQYF. The CDR3 DNA reads TGTGCCAGCACCCAGGGCTCGGGCTGGTCCCTTGGTCGAGGCACAGATACGCAGTATTTT. Combining the CDR3 with reference TRBV13 and TRBJ2-3 gives the whole variable domain AAGVIQSPRHLIKEKRETATLKCYPIPRHDTVYWYQQGPGQDPQFLISFYEKMQSDKGSIPDRFSAQQFSDYHSELNMSSLELGDSALYFCASTQGSGWSLGRGTDTQYFGPGTRLTVL.